The next 28 T cell receptor beta chains were all read from a single sample in a study of cytomegalovirus exposure and HLA in healthy donors. PCR primers comprised 60 Vbeta and 13 Jbeta primers. Clones were read by immunoSEQ multiplex PCR, and TCRdb kept only the in-frame ones, dropping some. The sample data list about 140,000 clones. The sample taken for sequencing was PBMCs. The receptors come from a male donor in good health and CMV-seronegative.

V usage is TRBV30 and J usage is TRBJ1-5, with D uncertain. Germline V gives CDR1 GTSNPN, CDR2 SVGIG (reference sequence). Trimming pared 0 bases from V and 0 bases from J, leaving 6 bases between. CDR3 length equals 14 residues. The CDR3 sequence is CAWSVEYSNQPQHF. CDR3 in DNA: TGTGCCTGGAGTGTAGAGTATAGCAATCAGCCCCAGCATTTT.

The chain is built from TRBV9 and TRBJ2-1, with 7 nucleotides matching TRBD2. Germline assignment: CDR1 SGDLS and CDR2 YYNGEE. CDR3 length: 14 amino acids. V dropped 2 bases and J dropped 3; count of bases not matched to a gene: 2. The CDR3 sequence is CASSVGGGYNEQFF. CDR3 sequence (DNA): TGTGCCAGCAGCGTCGGCGGGGGCTACAATGAGCAGTTCTTC.

This chain uses TRBV7-6 with TRBJ2-2; 7 bases are shared with TRBD1. The V and J ends lost 3 bases and 4 bases, in that order; junction bases with no gene match: 8. The CDR3 totals 16 residues. Germline lookup yields CDR1 SGHVS and CDR2 FNYEAQ. The CDR3, as DNA: TGTGCCAGCAGCTTGCTTGGCTCAGGGGGCACCGGGGAGCTGTTTTTT. Translating it yields CASSLLGSGGTGELFF.

The V gene is TRBV18, the J gene TRBJ1-5; tentatively, D is TRBD1 (6 bases). Trimming stripped 3 bases from V and 9 bases from J, with 12 bases between. This CDR3 comprises 13 residues. Germline CDR1 reads KGHSH; CDR2 reads LQKENI. DNA of the CDR3: TGTGCCAGCTCACCCCGGACAGATCGGCCCCAGCATTTT. This encodes CASSPRTDRPQHF.

The rearrangement uses TRBV6-1 and TRBJ1-4, with unresolved D. Per germline, CDR1 MNHNS and CDR2 SASEGT. This CDR3 comprises 13 residues. V lost 2 bases and J 7 bases, leaving 8 bases between the germline ends. The CDR3 coding sequence is TGTGCCAGCAGTGAACAGTGGAGTGAAAAACTGTTTTTT. Translated, it gives CASSEQWSEKLFF.

V and J are TRBV28 and TRBJ1-2; tentative D call: TRBD1 (5 bases). Germline V gene lookup returns CDR1 MDHEN and CDR2 SYDVKM. The length of the CDR3 is 13 residues. V lost 8 bases to trimming and J lost 8 bases, with 18 bases between them. CDR3 in DNA: TGTGCCAGCTTGGGGGGGTGGACTGGCGGCTACACCTTC. This gives the protein CASLGGWTGGYTF.

The V gene is TRBV27, the J gene TRBJ2-5; D is undetermined. The V end lost 3 bases, the J end lost 5 bases, and 13 bases lay between the germline ends. The germline V gene has CDR1 MNHEY and CDR2 SMNVEV (reference sequence). The CDR3 is made up of 14 amino acids. CDR3 amino acids: CASSFPVGDETQYF. CDR3 DNA: TGTGCCAGCAGTTTCCCTGTTGGAGACGAGACCCAGTACTTC.

The gene calls are TRBV6-6 and TRBJ1-5, with a possible D match to TRBD1 (6 bases). V was shortened by 2 bases and J by 4 bases, with 12 bases between the two germline ends. The V gene's germline CDR1 is MNHNY and CDR2 SVGAGI (reference sequence). CDR3 size: 15 residues. For the CDR3, the DNA is TGTGCCAGCAGTTACGGTAGCACAGGGAATCAGCCCCAGCATTTT. It encodes CASSYGSTGNQPQHF.

The chain joins TRBV28 to TRBJ2-3; D perhaps matches TRBD1 (5 bases). Per the germline V gene, CDR1 is MDHEN and CDR2 is SYDVKM. Trimming pared 4 bases from V and 4 bases from J, leaving 6 bases between. CDR3 length equals 12 residues. CDR3 bases: TGTGCCAGCAGTTCACAGGCAGATACGCAGTATTTT. Translating it yields CASSSQADTQYF.

This chain joins TRBV7-9 and TRBJ1-6; possibly TRBD1 for D (5 bases). The V gene lost 5 bases and the J gene lost 7 bases, with 12 bases spanning the gap. The CDR3 runs 14 residues. Germline assignment: CDR1 SEHNR and CDR2 FQNEAQ (reference sequence). The CDR3 loop reads CASSPTGENSPLHF. In nucleotides, the CDR3 is TGTGCCAGCAGCCCGACGGGGGAAAATTCACCCCTCCACTTT.

This chain links TRBV10-1 with TRBJ2-7, with 9 bases lining up with TRBD2. The CDR3 has 18 amino acids. Germline values: CDR1 WNHNN, CDR2 SYGVQD (reference sequence). With 6 bases clipped from V and 4 bases from J, the junction kept 19 bases outside the gene matches. The CDR3 coding sequence is TGCGCCAGCAGGGCGGGGGGGGGACTAGCAACCTTTAGGTACGAGCAGTACTTC. It specifies CASRAGGGLATFRYEQYF.

This chain links TRBV27 with TRBJ1-5, with a weak D call TRBD1 (5 bases). CDR1 and CDR2 from the germline V gene are MNHEY and SMNVEV (reference sequence). V lost 3 bases to trimming and J lost 6 bases, with 12 bases between them. This CDR3 comprises 14 residues. The CDR3 nucleotides read TGTGCCAGCAGTTTGTCAGGGCCCGGTCAGCCCCAGCATTTT. Translated: CASSLSGPGQPQHF.

The chain links TRBV2 to TRBJ1-2; D unclear. The length of the CDR3 is 13 residues. The V gene's germline CDR1 is SNHLY and CDR2 FYNNEI. CDR3 in DNA: TGTGTCGGAGAGCGGCAGACTAACTATGGCTACACCTTC. Translated: CVGERQTNYGYTF.

J is TRBJ2-5 and V is TRBV19; 7 bases are shared with TRBD2. There are 17 residues in the CDR3. The V gene's germline CDR1 is LNHDA and CDR2 SQIVND (reference sequence). V lost 3 bases and J lost 1; bases outside the gene matches: 11. Written as DNA, the CDR3 is TGTGCCAGTAGTATGTCTGCTAGCGGAACTTTCCAAGAGACCCAGTACTTC. Amino acid sequence: CASSMSASGTFQETQYF. Variable domain in full (rest from reference TRBV19 and TRBJ2-5): DGGITQSPKYLFRKEGQNVTLSCEQNLNHDAMYWYRQDPGQGLRLIYYSQIVNDFQKGDIAEGYSVSREKKESFPLTVTSAQKNPTAFYLCASSMSASGTFQETQYFGPGTRLLVL.

The chain is built from TRBV6-5 and TRBJ2-7; TRBD2 agrees at 8 bases. Per germline, CDR1 MNHEY and CDR2 SVGAGI. V shed 2 bases and J 4 bases; nucleotides not matched to a gene: 4. This CDR3 has 14 residues. CDR3: CASSYGASGYEQYF. CDR3 bases: TGTGCCAGCAGTTACGGGGCTAGCGGGTACGAGCAGTACTTC.

The rearrangement links TRBV27 to TRBJ2-1, with TRBD2 identical over 7 bases. V shed 4 bases, J shed 4 bases, and the junction held 16 bases outside the gene matches. Germline CDR1 is MNHEY and CDR2 is SMNVEV (reference sequence). CDR3 length: 18 residues. The CDR3, as DNA: TGTGCCAGCAGTTGGCGAGGGGAAGGCCTAGCGGCATACAATGAGCAGTTCTTC. It yields the protein CASSWRGEGLAAYNEQFF.

This sequence joins TRBV13 and TRBJ2-5; 9 bases match TRBD2. From germline, CDR1 is PRHDT and CDR2 FYEKMQ (reference sequence). V dropped 5 bases and J dropped 7; count of bases not matched to a gene: 17. The CDR3 is 17 residues long. In DNA form, the CDR3 reads TGTGCCAGCAGCGCCTCCTCTCCGGGACTAGCCCCGGGGACCCAGTACTTC. This gives the protein CASSASSPGLAPGTQYF.

The chain carries TRBV4-1 and TRBJ2-1, with TRBD2 matching 7 bases. V shed 4 bases, J shed 6 bases, and the junction held 15 bases outside the gene matches. The CDR3 has 17 residues. Germline V gives CDR1 MGHRA, CDR2 YSYEKL. The DNA for the CDR3 is TGCGCCAGCAGCCGAGACCCCGAGACTAGCAACCTCAATGAGCAGTTCTTC. It specifies CASSRDPETSNLNEQFF.

V usage is TRBV5-1 and J usage is TRBJ1-1, with D tentatively TRBD1 (5 bases). The germline CDR1 and CDR2 sequences are SGHRS and YFSETQ. The ends were cut back, 4 bases at V and 3 bases at J, with 16 bases in the middle. The CDR3 runs 15 residues. The CDR3, as DNA: TGCGCCAGCAGCCCCCACCTTGGGGGGGACACTGAAGCTTTCTTT. Encoded protein: CASSPHLGGDTEAFF.

Regarding this clone: The junction departs from germline at one end; a sequencing error may be responsible. The chain recombines TRBV7-9 with TRBJ2-7; tentatively, D is TRBD1 (5 bases). Germline V gives CDR1 SEHNR, CDR2 FQNEAQ (reference sequence). This CDR3 comprises 17 residues. The CDR3 loop is CASSLSGRQGASYGQYF. For the CDR3, the DNA is TGTGCCAGCAGCTTATCAGGTCGTCAGGGCGCTTCCTACGGGCAGTACTTC.

The chain uses TRBV19 and TRBJ1-5; D gene unclear. This CDR3 is built from 15 residues. CDR1 and CDR2 from the germline V gene are LNHDA and SQIVND (reference sequence). The ends were cut back, 0 bases at V and 4 bases at J, with 10 bases in the middle. The DNA for the CDR3 is TGTGCCAGTAGTATAGAGTTCCAGGATAATCAGCCCCAGCATTTT. Its translation is CASSIEFQDNQPQHF.

The CDR3 bases are TGCAGCTCGATCGACAGTCATCAAGAGACCCAGTACTTC. The encoded protein is CSSIDSHQETQYF. V usage is TRBV29-1 and J usage is TRBJ2-5, with a weak D call TRBD1 (5 bases). The V end was cut by 8 bases, the J end by 2 bases, with 15 bases between. CDR3 length: 13 amino acids. CDR1 is SQVTM, CDR2 ANQGSEA, per germline.

Remarks on this clone: The same CDR3 arises from other DNA sequences in this sample as well. The rearrangement links TRBV9 to TRBJ1-6; 7 bases match TRBD1. The CDR3 runs 14 residues. CDR1 and CDR2 (germline): SGDLS, YYNGEE. The junction had 1 base not matched to a gene; V was cut back by 0 bases and J by 7 bases. The CDR3 sequence: CASSVEGQNSPLHF. CDR3 nucleotides: TGTGCCAGCAGCGTAGAGGGACAGAATTCACCCCTCCACTTT.

The chain recombines TRBV14 with TRBJ2-2, with 13 bases lining up with TRBD2. Germline V gene sequence: CDR1 SGHDN, CDR2 FVKESK. The CDR3 runs to 17 residues. V gave up 1 base and J gave up 4 bases; unmatched junction bases: 3. The CDR3 nucleotides are TGTGCCAGCAGCCAAGGGACTAGCGGGAGCCCCACCGGGGAGCTGTTTTTT. Translation: CASSQGTSGSPTGELFF.

The rearrangement links TRBV7-6 to TRBJ2-3; TRBD2 agrees at 14 bases. J gave up 2 bases and V 4 bases, and 5 bases lay outside the gene matches. Germline CDR1 SGHVS, CDR2 FNYEAQ. This CDR3 has 17 residues. CDR3 bases: TGTGCCAGCAGCTCGAGGACTAGCGGGGGGTACACAGATACGCAGTATTTT. Residues: CASSSRTSGGYTDTQYF.

V gene TRBV6-1 combines with J gene TRBJ2-3, with TRBD1 identical over 10 bases. This CDR3 has 15 residues. Germline trimming cut 6 bases from V and 5 bases from J; bases unmatched to any gene: 8. CDR1 is MNHNS and CDR2 is SASEGT in the germline V gene. CDR3 DNA: TGTGCCAGCAGCTCTTTGACAGGGGGCAAAGATACGCAGTATTTT. Its translation: CASSSLTGGKDTQYF.

The chain couples TRBV9 to TRBJ2-2; D remains unclear. Trimming left V 4 bases short and J 4 bases short, with 5 bases between. This CDR3 has 12 residues. In germline, CDR1 is SGDLS, CDR2 YYNGEE. CDR3 DNA sequence: TGTGCCAGCAGCTTTAGCACCGGGGAGCTGTTTTTT. It codes for CASSFSTGELFF.

The chain combines TRBV5-4 with TRBJ2-7, with TRBD2 identical over 8 bases. V trimming: 5 bases; J trimming: 2 bases; junction bases outside the gene matches: 6. The CDR3 totals 14 residues. CDR1 is SGHNT, CDR2 YYREEE, per germline (reference sequence). CDR3: CASSFSGRPYEQYF. The DNA of the CDR3 is TGTGCCAGCAGTTTCAGCGGGAGACCCTACGAGCAGTACTTC.